This paragraph covers one T cell receptor beta chain sequence. This sample is drawn from a study of T cell responses to AZD1222 COVID-19 vaccine. V lost 0 bases to trimming and J lost 1 base, with 6 bases between them. CDR3 length: 14 residues. Per germline, CDR1 SGHTA and CDR2 FQGNSA. Libraries were prepared by immunoSEQ multiplex PCR; TCRdb keeps only in-frame clonotypes and omits some of them. The sample records 97,000 or so clones, about 86% being singletons. The material sequenced was peripheral blood, taken on day 0 of AZD1222 vaccination. This receptor was obtained from an adult in good health. The chain links TRBV7-2 to TRBJ1-2; D remains ambiguous. In nucleotides, the CDR3 is TGTGCCAGCAGCTTAGCTGGCGGTAACTATGGCTACACCTTC. Its translation is CASSLAGGNYGYTF.